Each of the 20 T cell receptor beta chains below was sequenced from the same sample in a study of T cells in Graves' hyperthyroidism and ophthalmopathy. RNA transcripts provided the source from which TCR beta CDR3 regions were amplified. Using the HTBI primer set, a first-round RT-PCR was run on the TCR CDR3. TCRdb independently ran MiXCR on the multiplex PCR reads; one entry per CDR3 protein. In the table there are fewer than 850,000 distinct CDR3 sequences, 17% of which are singletons. The source material was blood. Receptors were obtained from a man between 50 and 59 years old with Graves' hyperthyroidism.

This clonotype has just a few counts. This chain links TRBV15 with TRBJ2-1; 11 bases map to TRBD2. This CDR3 is built from 15 residues. Unmatched junction bases numbered 6, after V lost 3 bases and J lost 8 bases. CDR1 is LNHNV, CDR2 YYDKDF, per germline (reference sequence). The CDR3 nucleotides are TGTGCCACCAGCAGCTTTACTAGCGGGAGTGATGAGCAGTTCTTC. It codes for CATSSFTSGSDEQFF.

The rearrangement joins TRBV30 to TRBJ1-1, with 9 bases matching TRBD1. There are 14 residues in the CDR3. Germline values: CDR1 GTSNPN, CDR2 SVGIG (reference sequence). Germline trimming cut 6 bases from V and 1 base from J; bases unmatched to any gene: 6. The CDR3 region has the DNA TGTGCCTGCGCACCGGGACAGGGGAACACTGAAGCTTTCTTT. Protein sequence: CACAPGQGNTEAFF.

This clonotype has at least ten counts. The CDR3 nucleotides read TGTGCCTGGAGTGTACAAGGGGGAGGACAGCCCCAGCATTTT. Translated: CAWSVQGGGQPQHF. The rearrangement links TRBV30 to TRBJ1-5; D may be TRBD1 (6 bases). The CDR3 consists of 14 residues. CDR1 is GTSNPN and CDR2 is SVGIG in the germline V gene (reference sequence). V dropped 0 bases and J dropped 7 bases, with 13 bases sitting between them.

This clonotype has more than one count but fewer than ten. The rearrangement uses TRBV10-3 and TRBJ2-1; D is unresolved. CDR3 length equals 16 residues. CDR1 is ENHRY and CDR2 is SYGVKD in the germline V gene. V lost 3 bases and J 5 bases, leaving 17 bases between the germline ends. CDR3 region: CAISETAYPLHNEQFF. The CDR3, as DNA: TGTGCCATCAGTGAAACAGCGTACCCTCTCCACAATGAGCAGTTCTTC.

The chain carries TRBV9 and TRBJ1-2, with D hard to call. V was clipped by 2 bases and J by 8 bases, with 13 bases between them. The CDR3 covers 13 residues. From germline, CDR1 is SGDLS and CDR2 YYNGEE. The CDR3 region is CASSVGQSWGYTF. The DNA for the CDR3 is TGTGCCAGCAGCGTCGGTCAGTCATGGGGCTACACCTTC.

This clonotype was recorded at least ten times. This sequence joins TRBV2 and TRBJ2-2, with D uncertain. CDR3 size: 13 residues. Trimming stripped 4 bases from V and 7 bases from J, with 10 bases between. Germline V gene lookup returns CDR1 SNHLY and CDR2 FYNNEI. The CDR3 region is CASSAWSGGELFF. CDR3 sequence (DNA): TGTGCCAGCAGTGCCTGGTCAGGCGGGGAGCTGTTTTTT.

The chain has TRBV28 and TRBJ1-5; TRBD1 is a possible D gene (6 bases). The CDR3 covers 14 residues. In germline, CDR1 is MDHEN, CDR2 SYDVKM. The V and J ends lost 6 bases and 3 bases respectively, with 12 bases between them. The CDR3 sequence is CASSWTEFNQPQHF. The DNA for the CDR3 is TGTGCCAGCAGCTGGACAGAATTCAATCAGCCCCAGCATTTT.

This chain joins TRBV6-1 and TRBJ1-2, with 8 bases fitting TRBD1. Germline V CDR1 and CDR2: MNHNS, SASEGT. The V segment lost 6 bases and the J segment 2 bases; nucleotides outside the gene matches: 5. The CDR3 totals 14 residues. CDR3 in amino acids: CASRRQGTNYGYTF. The DNA for the CDR3 is TGTGCCAGCAGACGACAGGGGACCAACTATGGCTACACCTTC.

Details on this clonotype: This may arise from a read error, as a much more abundant clone is one base away. The chain couples TRBV10-3 to TRBJ2-7; possible D gene TRBD1, 6 bases. The CDR3 has 12 amino acids. The V end lost 9 bases, the J end lost 1 base, and 10 bases lay between the germline ends. Germline V CDR1 and CDR2: ENHRY, SYGVKD. CDR3 bases: TGTGCCATACAGGGTAATTCCTACGAGCAGTACTTC. Its translation is CAIQGNSYEQYF.

CDR3 nucleotides: TGTGCCAGCAGCTCCGTAAGGAACACCGGGGAGCTGTTTTTT. Translation gives CASSSVRNTGELFF. This sequence joins TRBV7-2 and TRBJ2-2; D is uncertain. Trimming removed 4 bases at V and 1 base at J, with 7 bases between. The germline V gene has CDR1 SGHTA and CDR2 FQGNSA. The CDR3 spans 14 residues.

This clonotype was detected many times. This sequence joins TRBV13 and TRBJ2-1; D is unresolved. CDR1 PRHDT and CDR2 FYEKMQ come from the germline V gene (reference sequence). CDR3 length: 15 residues. The ends were cut back, 6 bases at V and 5 bases at J, with 17 bases in the middle. For the CDR3, the DNA is TGTGCCAGCAGTCGAGGCCGGGTCTGGGACAATGAGCAGTTCTTC. This gives the protein CASSRGRVWDNEQFF.

There are a few counts of this clonotype. The rearrangement joins TRBV5-1 to TRBJ2-2, with 11 bases aligning to TRBD2. The V segment lost 3 bases and the J segment 6 bases; nucleotides outside the gene matches: 4. CDR1 and CDR2 (germline): SGHRS, YFSETQ. There are 15 residues in the CDR3. The CDR3 coding sequence is TGCGCCAGCAGCTCCGTGGGACTAGCGGCCGGGGAGCTGTTTTTT. It specifies CASSSVGLAAGELFF.

This chain uses TRBV12-3 or TRBV12-4 with TRBJ1-5; 8 bases match TRBD1. The CDR3 extends over 15 amino acids. Losses at the gene ends were 3 bases for V and 2 bases for J; bases not matched to a gene: 3. CDR3 loop: CASSFDRGGNQPQHF. For the CDR3, the DNA is TGTGCCAGCAGTTTCGACAGGGGAGGCAATCAGCCCCAGCATTTT.

This chain uses TRBV28 with TRBJ1-1, with 9 bases identical to TRBD1. The CDR3 covers 13 residues. The J segment lost 10 bases and the V segment lost 2 bases, leaving 5 bases of the junction unmatched. Looked up from germline, CDR1 is MDHEN and CDR2 is SYDVKM. The CDR3 loop reads CASSLTGTGTAFF. As DNA, the CDR3 is TGTGCCAGCAGTTTAACCGGGACAGGGACAGCTTTCTTT.

Ten or more counts support this clonotype. This chain links TRBV28 with TRBJ2-7, with 12 nucleotides matching TRBD1. The length of the CDR3 is 19 residues. Germline trimming cut 3 bases from V and 0 bases from J; bases unmatched to any gene: 12. Germline CDR1 MDHEN, CDR2 SYDVKM. CDR3 region: CASSFPISGTGGFSYEQYF. The CDR3 DNA reads TGTGCCAGCAGTTTCCCAATCTCCGGGACAGGGGGCTTCTCCTACGAGCAGTACTTC.

Remarks on this clonotype: Being one base from a much bigger clone, this may be a read error. The chain combines TRBV2 with TRBJ1-5, with D unresolved. In germline, CDR1 is SNHLY, CDR2 FYNNEI. V lost 6 bases and J lost 2, with 8 bases in between. This CDR3 is 13 amino acids long. CDR3: CASRADGNQPQHF. The CDR3 DNA reads as TGTGCCAGCAGAGCGGATGGCAATCAGCCCCAGCATTTT. Variable domain in full (rest from reference TRBV2 and TRBJ1-5): EPEVTQTPSHQVTQMGQEVILRCVPISNHLYFYWYRQILGQKVEFLVSFYNNEISEKSEIFDDQFSVERPDGSNFTLKIRSTKLEDSAMYFCASRADGNQPQHFGDGTRLSIL.

Ten or more counts support this clonotype. The chain couples TRBV11-1 to TRBJ2-7, with D perhaps TRBD1 (6 bases). The V gene's germline CDR1 is SGHAT and CDR2 FQDESV (reference sequence). The length of the CDR3 is 14 residues. With 5 bases removed from V and 4 bases from J, the gap between germline ends came to 15 bases. CDR3 bases: TGTGCCAGCAGCCCAGACAGGAGAGCTTACGAGCAGTACTTC. This sequence encodes CASSPDRRAYEQYF.

This clonotype was seen a handful of times. The chain is built from TRBV5-8 and TRBJ2-7; tentative D call: TRBD1 (6 bases). CDR3 length equals 14 residues. V was trimmed by 4 bases and J by 5 bases, leaving 16 bases between them. Per the germline V gene, CDR1 is SGHTS and CDR2 is YDEGEE. The CDR3, as DNA: TGTGCCAGCAGCAAGTGGACAGTCTTTAACGAGCAGTACTTC. This encodes CASSKWTVFNEQYF. Complete variable domain (other parts from reference TRBV5-8 and TRBJ2-7): EAGVTQSPTHLIKTRGQQATLRCSPISGHTSVYWYQQALGLGLQFLLWYDEGEERNRGNFPPRFSGRQFPNYSSELNVNALELEDSALYLCASSKWTVFNEQYFGPGTRLTVT.

Ten or more counts support this clonotype. The chain couples TRBV7-2 to TRBJ1-4; no definite D call. Germline values: CDR1 SGHTA, CDR2 FQGNSA. Trimming cost V 5 bases and J 4 bases, with 8 bases left between them. This CDR3 region has 13 residues. CDR3 loop: CASSLGSNEKLFF. The CDR3 coding sequence is TGTGCCAGCAGCCTCGGGAGTAATGAAAAACTGTTTTTT.

This clonotype was recorded many times. The chain carries TRBV7-2 and TRBJ1-1; D uncertain. This CDR3 has 13 residues. The germline gives CDR1 SGHTA, CDR2 FQGNSA. V lost 5 bases and J lost 2, with 9 bases in between. The CDR3 here is CASSQHANTEAFF. CDR3 nucleotides: TGTGCCAGCAGCCAACACGCCAACACTGAAGCTTTCTTT.